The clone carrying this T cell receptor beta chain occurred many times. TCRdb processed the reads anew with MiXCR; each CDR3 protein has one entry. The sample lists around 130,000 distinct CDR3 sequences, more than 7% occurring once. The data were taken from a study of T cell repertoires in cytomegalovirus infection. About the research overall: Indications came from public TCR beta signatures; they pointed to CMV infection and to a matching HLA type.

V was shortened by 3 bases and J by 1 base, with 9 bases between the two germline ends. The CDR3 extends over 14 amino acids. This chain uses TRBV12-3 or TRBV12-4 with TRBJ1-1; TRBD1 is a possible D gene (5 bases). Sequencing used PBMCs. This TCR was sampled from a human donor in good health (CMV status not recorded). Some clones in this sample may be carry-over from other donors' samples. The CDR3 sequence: CASSFLGPNTEAFF. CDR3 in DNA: TGTGCCAGCAGTTTTCTGGGGCCGAACACTGAAGCTTTCTTT.